Listed below are T cell receptor beta chains from one sample, sequenced in a study of response to subunit inactivated influenza vaccine. A single record per CDR3 protein comes from TCRdb applying MiXCR to the RT-PCR reads. The repertoire holds 550,000 to 800,000 distinct CDR3 sequences, roughly 13% seen once, with 6.5% to 8.5% in the top ten. The input for sequencing was PBMCs from blood, taken 14 to 15 days before vaccination. These TCRs come from a man between 45 and 60 years old who received an inactivated influenza vaccine. Both conserved end residues are part of each CDR3. Not every row has a clone size; where given, it reads once, few, many or a size class.

CASSIQDTQYF | TRBJ2-3 | TRBV6-2/TRBV6-3 | few
CASSQGFLPIGTDTQYF | TRBJ2-3 | TRBV4-1 | .
CASSPIAGGFYEQYF | TRBJ2-7 | TRBV4-1 | few
CASSFGDLGYTF | TRBJ1-2 | TRBV12-3/TRBV12-4 | .
CATRSTNEQFF | TRBJ2-1 | TRBV24-1 | few
CASSLDAGNTDTQYF | TRBJ2-3 | TRBV13 | few
CASSQEGLAGGETQYF | TRBJ2-5 | TRBV4-2 | .
CASSLLAGGPFF | TRBJ2-1 | TRBV7-2 | many
CASSPTPEGDTQYF | TRBJ2-3 | TRBV7-3 | few
CASSSTESGELFF | TRBJ2-2 | TRBV5-1 | few
CASSYRLAADTQYF | TRBJ2-3 | TRBV6-5 | few
CASSPTSGAPYEQYF | TRBJ2-7 | TRBV18 | few
CSVEGQAYEQYF | TRBJ2-7 | TRBV29-1 | .
CASSEAHENQPQHF | TRBJ1-5 | TRBV2 | .
CASSLGSFGSDTQYF | TRBJ2-3 | TRBV7-9 | many